Given below is one T cell receptor (beta chain) in context. Antigen: not known. V was shortened by 4 bases and J by 4 bases, with 14 bases between the two germline ends. The CDR3 is made up of 15 amino acids. The germline CDR1 and CDR2 sequences are LNHDA and SQIVND (reference sequence). The data originate from a study of CD8+ T cells in alopecia areata. Study observations and caveats: Patients showed less clear TCR sequence sharing than mice, possibly partly because of HLA diversity.

Sequencing relied on a cDNA template that was reverse transcribed from extracted RNA. The protocol was immunoSEQ multiplex PCR, while the TCRdb copy is restricted to in-frame clones and leaves out a portion. The sample lists about 150,000 clones, around three fifths occurring once. This clonotype originated in a human donor with alopecia areata. The chain is built from TRBV19 and TRBJ1-5; D possibly corresponds to TRBD1 (5 bases). The sample in question was CD4+ T cells sorted from blood, obtained at week 0. The chain's CDR3 is CASSRTRTSNQPQHF. The DNA of the CDR3 is TGTGCCAGTAGTAGAACACGGACATCTAATCAGCCCCAGCATTTT. Combining the CDR3 with reference TRBV19 and TRBJ1-5 gives the whole variable domain DGGITQSPKYLFRKEGQNVTLSCEQNLNHDAMYWYRQDPGQGLRLIYYSQIVNDFQKGDIAEGYSVSREKKESFPLTVTSAQKNPTAFYLCASSRTRTSNQPQHFGDGTRLSIL.